The clone carrying this TCR beta chain was seen at least ten times. The antigen remains unidentified. A single record per CDR3 protein comes from TCRdb applying MiXCR to the PCR reads. The sample shows about 330,000 distinct CDR3 sequences, under 25% of them seen only once. The sample comes from a study of molecular identifiers for immune sequencing clone quantification. Study outcomes and limitations: Roughly 1 million naive cells reportedly did not prevent detection of spiked Jurkat TCR RNA from one cell. Whereas clones above 20 RNA copies held under 1% of naive-cell molecules, they held over 97% of effector molecules.

Naive CD8 T cells underwent sorting with the CD8+CD4-CCR7+CD45RA+ definition. V lost 7 bases and J 2 bases, leaving 16 bases between the germline ends. This CDR3 spans 15 amino acids. Looked up from germline, CDR1 is LGHNT and CDR2 is FRNRAP. This rearrangement joins TRBV12-5 to TRBJ2-3; D may be TRBD2 (5 bases). This sequence was found in a human donor in good health. Some libraries in this study had Jurkat cell RNA spiked in. The material sequenced was naive CD8+ T cells from blood, with Jurkat cell RNA spiked in. Subset here: FACS-sorted CD8+CD4-CCR7+CD45RA+ naive T cells. CDR3 DNA sequence: TGTGCTAGTGCGGAGGCTGCTGCTTCCACAGATACGCAGTATTTT. This encodes CASAEAAASTDTQYF. The full variable domain, in which reference TRBV12-5 and TRBJ2-3 provide the parts outside the CDR3, is DARVTQTPRHKVTEMGQEVTMRCQPILGHNTVFWYRQTMMQGLELLAYFRNRAPLDDSGMPKDRFSAEMPDATLATLKIQPSEPRDSAVYFCASAEAAASTDTQYFGPGTRLTVL.